The clone carrying this T cell receptor beta chain was detected many times. Antigen specificity is unknown. At one end, the junction sequence differs from germline, possibly due to a read error. This entry belongs to a study of T cell repertoires in cytomegalovirus infection. For the study at large: Signatures in public TCR beta sequences pointed to both CMV infection and matching HLA type.

TCRdb re-called the reads through MiXCR, storing one row per CDR3 protein. The sample has over 450,000 distinct CDR3 sequences; approximately 11% are singletons. Study-level points and caveats: Dominant in the ex vivo response were TCR beta clonotypes restricted by HLA-C and specific for CMV. Cumulative frequency of public TCR beta families picked out carriers of CMV plus the relevant HLA.

The CDR3 runs to 15 residues. Germline V CDR1 and CDR2: SGHAT, FQNNGV. The specimen sequenced was PBMCs. The V gene is TRBV11-2, the J gene TRBJ2-2; D is undetermined. The sequence was collected from a human donor in good health (CMV status not recorded). Some clones in this sample may be carry-over from other donors' samples. The CDR3 protein is CASRLDWANTGELFF. In nucleotides, the CDR3 is TGTGCCAGCAGATTAGACTGGGCGAACACCGGGGAGCTGTTTTTT.